This T cell receptor beta chain came from a study of molecular identifiers for immune sequencing clone quantification. TCRdb analysed the PCR reads with MiXCR anew, one entry per CDR3 protein. The sample shows about 510,000 distinct CDR3 sequences, around a fifth of them seen only once. As for this clonotype: The antigen is unknown.

Libraries used about 19,000 to 1,100,000 sorted naive CD8 T cells and 10%, 30% or 50% RNA input. Sorting was used to obtain naive CD8 T cells (CD8+CD4-CCR7+CD45RA+). Broader study findings: Identical barcode-sharing TCR molecules could lead to underestimated sizes for highly expanded clones. Effector cells kept over 98% of their molecules in clones above 20 RNA copies, while naive cells kept under 1% there.

V was clipped by 0 bases and J by 4 bases, with 6 bases between them. The CDR3 is 12 amino acids. Germline values: CDR1 SQVTM, CDR2 ANQGSEA. The clonotype was recovered from a human donor in good health. Some libraries in this study had Jurkat cell RNA spiked in. The specimen was naive CD8+ T cells from blood, with Jurkat cell RNA spiked in. Regarding subset: FACS-sorted CD8+CD4-CCR7+CD45RA+ naive T cells. The chain links TRBV29-1 to TRBJ1-2, with D uncertain. CDR3 region: CSVEEDAYGYTF. In DNA form, the CDR3 reads TGCAGCGTTGAAGAGGACGCCTATGGCTACACCTTC.